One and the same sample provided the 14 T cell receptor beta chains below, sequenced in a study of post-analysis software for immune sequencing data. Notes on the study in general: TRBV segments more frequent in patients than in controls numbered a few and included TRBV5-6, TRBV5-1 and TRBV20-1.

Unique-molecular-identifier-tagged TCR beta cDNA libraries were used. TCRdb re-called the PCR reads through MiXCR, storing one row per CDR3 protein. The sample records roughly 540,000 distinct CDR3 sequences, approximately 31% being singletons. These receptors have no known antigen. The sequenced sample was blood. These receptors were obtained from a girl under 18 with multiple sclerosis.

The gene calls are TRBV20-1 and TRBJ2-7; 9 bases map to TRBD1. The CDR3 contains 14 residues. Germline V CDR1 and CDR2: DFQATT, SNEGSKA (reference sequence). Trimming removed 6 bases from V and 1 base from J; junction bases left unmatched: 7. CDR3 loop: CSATNRGPSYEQYF. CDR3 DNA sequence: TGCAGTGCCACAAACAGGGGGCCATCCTACGAGCAGTACTTC.

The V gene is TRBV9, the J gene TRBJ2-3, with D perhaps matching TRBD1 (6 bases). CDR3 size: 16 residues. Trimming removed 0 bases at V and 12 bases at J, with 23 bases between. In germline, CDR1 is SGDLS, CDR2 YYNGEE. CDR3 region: CASSVARSRGRVGQYF. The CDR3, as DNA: TGTGCCAGCAGCGTAGCTCGCAGCAGGGGCCGCGTCGGCCAGTATTTT. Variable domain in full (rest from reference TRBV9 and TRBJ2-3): DSGVTQTPKHLITATGQRVTLRCSPRSGDLSVYWYQQSLDQGLQFLIQYYNGEERAKGNILERFSAQQFPDLHSELNLSSLELGDSALYFCASSVARSRGRVGQYFGPGTRLTVL.

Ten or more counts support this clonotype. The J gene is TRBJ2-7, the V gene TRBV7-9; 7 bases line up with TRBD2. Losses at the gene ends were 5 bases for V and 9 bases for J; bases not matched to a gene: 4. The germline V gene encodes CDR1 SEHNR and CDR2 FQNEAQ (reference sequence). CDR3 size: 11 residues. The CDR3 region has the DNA TGTGCCAGCAGCCGTACGGGGGGGCAGTACTTC. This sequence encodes CASSRTGGQYF.

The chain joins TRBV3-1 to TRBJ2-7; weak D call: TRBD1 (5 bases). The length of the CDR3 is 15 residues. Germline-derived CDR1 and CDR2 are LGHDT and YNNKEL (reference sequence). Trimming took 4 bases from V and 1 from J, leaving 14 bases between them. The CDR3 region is CASSPAGIMSYEQYF. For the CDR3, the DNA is TGTGCCAGCAGCCCTGCAGGGATAATGTCCTACGAGCAGTACTTC.

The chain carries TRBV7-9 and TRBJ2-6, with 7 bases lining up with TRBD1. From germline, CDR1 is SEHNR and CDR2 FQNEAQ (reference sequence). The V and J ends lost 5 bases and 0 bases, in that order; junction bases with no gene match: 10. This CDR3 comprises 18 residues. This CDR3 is CASSKDPGQISGANVLTF. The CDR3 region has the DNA TGTGCCAGCAGCAAGGACCCGGGACAGATCTCTGGGGCCAACGTCCTGACTTTC.

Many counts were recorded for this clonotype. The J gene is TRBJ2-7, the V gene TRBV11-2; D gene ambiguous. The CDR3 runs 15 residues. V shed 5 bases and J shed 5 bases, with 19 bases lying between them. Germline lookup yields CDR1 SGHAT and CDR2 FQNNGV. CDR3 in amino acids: CASSRIKGMVNEQYF. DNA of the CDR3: TGTGCCAGCAGCCGAATAAAGGGTATGGTGAACGAGCAGTACTTC.

DNA for the CDR3: TGTGCCACCCTACAGGGGGACAATCAGCCCCAGCATTTT. This translates into CATLQGDNQPQHF. The J gene is TRBJ1-5, the V gene TRBV10-3; 8 bases agree with TRBD1. V lost 10 bases, J lost 3 bases, and 5 bases stayed unmatched. Germline loops: CDR1 ENHRY, CDR2 SYGVKD. The CDR3 contains 13 residues.

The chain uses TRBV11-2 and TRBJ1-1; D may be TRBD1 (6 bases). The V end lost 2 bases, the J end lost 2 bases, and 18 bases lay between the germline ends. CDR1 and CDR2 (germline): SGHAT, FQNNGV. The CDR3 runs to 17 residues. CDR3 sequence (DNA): TGTGCCAGCAGCTTATTAGGATACAGGGCTTATAACACTGAAGCTTTCTTT. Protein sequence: CASSLLGYRAYNTEAFF.

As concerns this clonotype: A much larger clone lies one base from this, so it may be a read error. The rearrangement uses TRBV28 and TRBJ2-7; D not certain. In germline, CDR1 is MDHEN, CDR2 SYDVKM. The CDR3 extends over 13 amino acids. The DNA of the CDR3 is TGTGCCGGCAGTTTGATGGGAATTCACGAGCAGTACTTC. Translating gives CAGSLMGIHEQYF.

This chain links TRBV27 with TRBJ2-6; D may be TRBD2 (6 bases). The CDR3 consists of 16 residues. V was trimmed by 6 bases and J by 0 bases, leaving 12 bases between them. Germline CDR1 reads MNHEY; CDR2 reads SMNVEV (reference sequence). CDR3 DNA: TGTGCCAGCAGCGATAACGGGGGCTCTGGGGCCAACGTCCTGACTTTC. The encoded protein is CASSDNGGSGANVLTF.

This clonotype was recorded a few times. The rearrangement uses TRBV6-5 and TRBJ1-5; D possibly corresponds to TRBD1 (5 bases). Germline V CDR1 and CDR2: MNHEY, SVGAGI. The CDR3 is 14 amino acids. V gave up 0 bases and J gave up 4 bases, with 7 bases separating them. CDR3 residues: CASSYSRGNQPQHF. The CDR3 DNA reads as TGTGCCAGCAGTTACTCCCGGGGGAATCAGCCCCAGCATTTT.

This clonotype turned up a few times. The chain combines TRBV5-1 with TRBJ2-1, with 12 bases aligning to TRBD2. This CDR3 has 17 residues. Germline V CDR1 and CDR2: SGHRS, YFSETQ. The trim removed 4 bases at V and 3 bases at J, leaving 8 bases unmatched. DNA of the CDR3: TGCGCCAGCAGCAAACTAGCGGGGGGTGGAAGCTACAATGAGCAGTTCTTC. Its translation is CASSKLAGGGSYNEQFF.

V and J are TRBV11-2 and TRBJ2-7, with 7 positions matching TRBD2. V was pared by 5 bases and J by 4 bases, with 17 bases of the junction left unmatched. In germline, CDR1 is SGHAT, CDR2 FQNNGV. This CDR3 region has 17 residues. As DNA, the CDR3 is TGTGCCAGCAGCACCCAGGCGGGACTGGCGGGGGTGTACGAGCAGTACTTC. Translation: CASSTQAGLAGVYEQYF.

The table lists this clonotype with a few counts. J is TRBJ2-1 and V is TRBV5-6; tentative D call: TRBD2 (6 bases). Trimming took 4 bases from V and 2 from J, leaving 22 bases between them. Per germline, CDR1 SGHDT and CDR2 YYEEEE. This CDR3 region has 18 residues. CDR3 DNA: TGTGCCAGCAGCCCCGATCGACAGCCGGGACTTCCCTACAATGAGCAGTTCTTC. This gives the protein CASSPDRQPGLPYNEQFF. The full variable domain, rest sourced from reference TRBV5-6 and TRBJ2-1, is DAGVTQSPTHLIKTRGQQVTLRCSPKSGHDTVSWYQQALGQGPQFIFQYYEEEERQRGNFPDRFSGHQFPNYSSELNVNALLLGDSALYLCASSPDRQPGLPYNEQFFGPGTRLTVL.